A selection of T cell receptor beta chains follows, all from one sample in a study of early stage breast cancer tumors. Profiled with immunoSEQ multiplex PCR; TCRdb holds only in-frame clones, not every one. The sample holds about 48,000 clones, roughly 80% seen once. The source material was blood. Every receptor here comes from a person aged 45 to 59 with breast cancer. Each CDR3 is given with its conserved first and last residue. Fields, in order: D gene, V gene, clone size, J gene, CDR3 protein, CDR3 DNA. The D gene is left open where the match is weak. Clone size is given for some rows only: seen once, a few or many times, or a class if the clone is expanded.

D: -
V: TRBV7-9
size: -
J: TRBJ1-2
CDR3: CASSTRDIYDGYTF
DNA: TGTGCCAGCAGCACCAGGGACATATATGATGGCTACACCTTC

D: TRBD2
V: TRBV2
size: -
J: TRBJ2-1
CDR3: CASSAGTSGYNEQFF
DNA: TGTGCCAGCAGTGCCGGGACTAGCGGATACAATGAGCAGTTCTTC

D: TRBD1
V: TRBV4-2
size: once
J: TRBJ1-1
CDR3: CASSQRQGAETEAFF
DNA: TGTGCCAGCAGCCAACGACAGGGGGCAGAAACTGAAGCTTTCTTT

D: TRBD1
V: TRBV2
size: -
J: TRBJ1-5
CDR3: CASRQQGADQPQHF
DNA: TGTGCCAGCAGGCAACAGGGGGCGGATCAGCCCCAGCATTTT

D: TRBD1
V: TRBV4-3
size: -
J: TRBJ1-2
CDR3: CASSQDDRVRGYTF
DNA: TGCGCCAGCAGCCAGGACGACAGGGTTCGTGGCTACACCTTC

D: TRBD2
V: TRBV5-1
size: -
J: TRBJ2-5
CDR3: CASSTVAGALETQYF
DNA: TGCGCCAGCAGCACGGTAGCGGGAGCGCTCGAGACCCAGTACTTC

D: TRBD1
V: TRBV7-9
size: -
J: TRBJ1-2
CDR3: CASSSWGTANYGYTF
DNA: TGTGCCAGCAGCTCTTGGGGGACAGCTAACTATGGCTACACCTTC

D: -
V: TRBV9
size: -
J: TRBJ2-7
CDR3: CASSAPRDGPFYEQYF
DNA: TGTGCCAGCAGCGCCCCGCGGGACGGACCGTTTTACGAGCAGTACTTC

D: TRBD1
V: TRBV30
size: -
J: TRBJ1-1
CDR3: CAWTIGGGAAEAFF
DNA: TGTGCCTGGACGATAGGAGGGGGCGCAGCTGAAGCTTTCTTT

D: TRBD1
V: TRBV9
size: -
J: TRBJ1-4
CDR3: CASSADRGGNEKLFF
DNA: TGTGCCAGCAGTGCAGACAGGGGGGGAAATGAAAAACTGTTTTTT

D: TRBD2
V: TRBV6-5
size: -
J: TRBJ2-7
CDR3: CASSYSYGGGYEQYF
DNA: TGTGCCAGCAGTTACTCCTATGGCGGGGGCTACGAGCAGTACTTC

D: -
V: TRBV19
size: -
J: TRBJ2-7
CDR3: CASGSRYLSYEQYF
DNA: TGTGCCAGCGGGTCGCGTTACCTCTCCTACGAGCAGTACTTC

D: TRBD1
V: TRBV18
size: -
J: TRBJ2-6
CDR3: CASSLPGQGYSGANVLTF
DNA: TGTGCCAGCTCATTACCGGGACAGGGCTACTCTGGGGCCAACGTCCTGACTTTC

D: -
V: TRBV19
size: -
J: TRBJ1-5
CDR3: CASHPPGRSNQPQHF
DNA: TGTGCCAGTCACCCCCCGGGGCGTAGCAATCAGCCCCAGCATTTT

D: -
V: TRBV9
size: -
J: TRBJ2-7
CDR3: CASSVGYSYEQYF
DNA: TGTGCCAGCAGCGTTGGCTATTCCTACGAGCAGTACTTC

D: TRBD2
V: TRBV2
size: -
J: TRBJ2-7
CDR3: CAVDLAGYYEQYF
DNA: TGTGCTGTCGATCTAGCGGGATACTACGAGCAGTACTTC

D: TRBD1
V: TRBV5-8
size: -
J: TRBJ2-1
CDR3: CASSSPGQGLNEQFF
DNA: TGTGCCAGCAGTTCGCCGGGACAGGGGCTAAATGAGCAGTTCTTC

D: -
V: TRBV2
size: few
J: TRBJ2-1
CDR3: CASRGSFLGEQFF
DNA: TGTGCCAGCAGGGGGAGCTTCTTGGGTGAGCAGTTCTTC

D: -
V: TRBV5-4
size: -
J: TRBJ2-5
CDR3: CASSLQGGSETQYF
DNA: TGTGCCAGCAGCTTACAAGGGGGTTCTGAGACCCAGTACTTC

D: TRBD1
V: TRBV19
size: -
J: TRBJ1-5
CDR3: CASSEHKGAENQPQHF
DNA: TGTGCCAGTAGTGAACACAAGGGGGCGGAGAATCAGCCCCAGCATTTT

D: -
V: TRBV29-1
size: -
J: TRBJ2-2
CDR3: CSVAGGRESNTGELFF
DNA: TGCAGCGTTGCCGGGGGGCGGGAGTCTAACACCGGGGAGCTGTTTTTT

D: -
V: TRBV5-1
size: few
J: TRBJ1-1
CDR3: CASSWVSVDTEAFF
DNA: TGCGCCAGCAGCTGGGTTTCGGTAGACACTGAAGCTTTCTTT

D: TRBD2
V: TRBV4-3
size: -
J: TRBJ2-7
CDR3: CASSLNSGNTYEQYF
DNA: TGCGCCAGCAGCCTGAATAGCGGGAACACCTACGAGCAGTACTTC

D: -
V: TRBV29-1
size: once
J: TRBJ2-1
CDR3: CSATQGGNEQFF
DNA: TGCAGCGCTACACAGGGAGGGAATGAGCAGTTCTTC

D: -
V: TRBV7-2
size: -
J: TRBJ1-3
CDR3: CASSPGILSGNTIYF
DNA: TGTGCCAGCAGCCCGGGCATCCTCTCGGGAAACACCATATATTTT

D: -
V: TRBV7-2
size: -
J: TRBJ1-5
CDR3: CASSFGGGGEPQHF
DNA: TGTGCCAGCAGCTTTGGGGGTGGGGGGGAGCCCCAGCATTTT

D: -
V: TRBV28
size: few
J: TRBJ1-5
CDR3: CASSPIAGYNQPQHF
DNA: TGTGCCAGCAGCCCGATTGCAGGTTACAATCAGCCCCAGCATTTT

D: -
V: TRBV7-8
size: -
J: TRBJ2-7
CDR3: CASSRQAYYEQYF
DNA: TGTGCCAGCAGTCGACAGGCTTACTACGAGCAGTACTTC

D: TRBD1
V: TRBV7-9
size: -
J: TRBJ1-2
CDR3: CASGRTGIFWGYTF
DNA: TGTGCCAGCGGACGGACAGGGATCTTCTGGGGCTACACCTTC

D: TRBD1
V: TRBV7-8
size: -
J: TRBJ1-2
CDR3: CASSARDSANYGYTF
DNA: TGTGCCAGCAGCGCAAGGGACAGTGCTAACTATGGCTACACCTTC

D: -
V: TRBV5-1
size: -
J: TRBJ2-5
CDR3: CASSRGGSETQYF
DNA: TGCGCCAGCAGCCGAGGGGGATCGGAGACCCAGTACTTC

D: -
V: TRBV19
size: -
J: TRBJ1-2
CDR3: CASSISSSKYGYTF
DNA: TGTGCCAGTAGTATTTCTAGTTCTAAGTATGGCTACACCTTC

D: -
V: TRBV12-2
size: -
J: TRBJ2-6
CDR3: CASRPRQGASSGANVLTF
DNA: TGTGCAAGTCGCCCGCGTCAGGGGGCGAGCTCTGGGGCCAACGTCCTGACTTTC

D: -
V: TRBV18
size: -
J: TRBJ2-3
CDR3: CASSLPGLTDTQYF
DNA: TGTGCCAGCTCACTTCCCGGACTGACAGATACGCAGTATTTT

D: -
V: TRBV9
size: -
J: TRBJ2-6
CDR3: CASSVATGSFSGANVLTF
DNA: TGTGCCAGCAGCGTAGCGACAGGTTCCTTCTCTGGGGCCAACGTCCTGACTTTC

D: -
V: TRBV4-2
size: -
J: TRBJ2-5
CDR3: CASSNPDVRQETQYF
DNA: TGTGCCAGCAGCAATCCAGATGTACGCCAAGAGACCCAGTACTTC

D: -
V: TRBV28
size: -
J: TRBJ1-3
CDR3: CASRPLWESYSGNTIYF
DNA: TGTGCCAGCCGCCCCCTGTGGGAGAGTTACTCTGGAAACACCATATATTTT

D: TRBD2
V: TRBV28
size: -
J: TRBJ2-5
CDR3: CASTTPGGPVTQYF
DNA: TGTGCCAGCACGACCCCGGGGGGGCCGGTGACCCAGTACTTC

D: TRBD1
V: TRBV10-3
size: -
J: TRBJ1-4
CDR3: CAISGTATNEKLFF
DNA: TGTGCCATCAGCGGGACAGCCACTAATGAAAAACTGTTTTTT

D: -
V: TRBV5-1
size: few
J: TRBJ1-1
CDR3: CASSPGRSGTEAFF
DNA: TGCGCCAGCAGCCCAGGACGGTCAGGTACTGAAGCTTTCTTT

D: TRBD1
V: TRBV15
size: -
J: TRBJ1-5
CDR3: CATSRAGGQGQPQHF
DNA: TGTGCCACCAGCAGAGCAGGGGGCCAAGGTCAGCCCCAGCATTTT

D: TRBD1
V: TRBV13
size: -
J: TRBJ2-5
CDR3: CASSLGGRGQETQYF
DNA: TGTGCCAGCAGCTTAGGGGGCAGGGGGCAAGAGACCCAGTACTTC

D: TRBD2
V: TRBV9
size: -
J: TRBJ2-3
CDR3: CASTFGTSGGNTQYF
DNA: TGTGCCAGCACGTTCGGGACTAGCGGGGGAAATACGCAGTATTTT

D: -
V: TRBV6-1
size: -
J: TRBJ2-1
CDR3: CASSLQGNEQFF
DNA: TGTGCCAGCAGCCTACAGGGAAATGAGCAGTTCTTC

D: TRBD1
V: TRBV27
size: few
J: TRBJ2-7
CDR3: CASSYRDRGLSGQYF
DNA: TGTGCCAGCAGTTACCGGGACAGGGGGCTTTCTGGGCAGTACTTC

D: -
V: TRBV6-1
size: -
J: TRBJ2-7
CDR3: CASSEGGAEQYF
DNA: TGTGCCAGCAGTGAAGGCGGGGCCGAGCAGTACTTC

D: TRBD1
V: TRBV18
size: once
J: TRBJ1-2
CDR3: CASSPTGLSANYGYTF
DNA: TGTGCCAGCTCACCGACAGGGTTATCAGCTAACTATGGCTACACCTTC

D: -
V: TRBV11-3
size: -
J: TRBJ2-3
CDR3: CASSLAKTAQGGTDTQYF
DNA: TGTGCCAGCAGCTTAGCCAAAACAGCCCAGGGGGGTACAGATACGCAGTATTTT

D: TRBD2
V: TRBV2
size: -
J: TRBJ2-1
CDR3: CASSGAPAGVRNEQFF
DNA: TGTGCCAGCAGTGGGGCGCCAGCGGGAGTACGAAATGAGCAGTTCTTC

D: TRBD1
V: TRBV19
size: -
J: TRBJ2-7
CDR3: CASSTRQGHEQYF
DNA: TGTGCCAGTAGTACCCGACAGGGCCACGAGCAGTACTTC

D: TRBD1
V: TRBV19
size: once
J: TRBJ1-5
CDR3: CASSRDRGSNQPQHF
DNA: TGTGCCAGTAGCCGGGACAGGGGTAGCAATCAGCCCCAGCATTTT

D: -
V: TRBV7-9
size: -
J: TRBJ2-1
CDR3: CASSLSRAALQPKQFF
DNA: TGTGCCAGCAGCTTAAGTAGGGCCGCGTTGCAACCTAAACAGTTCTTC

D: -
V: TRBV19
size: -
J: TRBJ2-2
CDR3: CASSRIGVSGELFF
DNA: TGTGCCAGTAGTAGGATCGGGGTGTCCGGGGAGCTGTTTTTT

D: TRBD1
V: TRBV9
size: -
J: TRBJ2-5
CDR3: CASSTGGQGILQETQYF
DNA: TGTGCCAGCAGCACAGGGGGACAGGGAATCCTCCAAGAGACCCAGTACTTC

D: TRBD1
V: TRBV7-2
size: -
J: TRBJ2-7
CDR3: CASSPRQGGYEQYF
DNA: TGTGCCAGCAGCCCTCGACAGGGGGGCTACGAGCAGTACTTC

D: TRBD2
V: TRBV5-1
size: -
J: TRBJ2-5
CDR3: CASSLLAVTQETQYF
DNA: TGCGCCAGCAGCTTACTAGCGGTCACCCAAGAGACCCAGTACTTC

D: TRBD2
V: TRBV7-2
size: -
J: TRBJ2-5
CDR3: CASSLAPSGGQETQYF
DNA: TGTGCCAGCAGCTTAGCGCCTAGCGGGGGTCAAGAGACCCAGTACTTC

D: -
V: TRBV16
size: -
J: TRBJ1-4
CDR3: CASSQDRLTNEKLFF
DNA: TGTGCCAGCAGCCAAGATAGACTCACTAATGAAAAACTGTTTTTT

D: -
V: TRBV6-1
size: -
J: TRBJ2-3
CDR3: CASTRGVDTQYF
DNA: TGTGCCAGCACCCGCGGCGTAGATACGCAGTATTTT